The 20 T cell receptor beta chains given below trace back to one sample, sequenced in a study of T cell responses to AZD1222 COVID-19 vaccine. Assay used: immunoSEQ multiplex PCR; TCRdb lists only in-frame clones, some missing. The table lists about 140,000 clones, approximately 80% of them singletons. This sample comprised peripheral blood, obtained on day 0 of AZD1222 vaccination. These receptors came from an adult in good health.

V usage is TRBV9 and J usage is TRBJ2-3; maybe TRBD1 (5 bases). V lost 0 bases and J 1 base, leaving 6 bases between the germline ends. The CDR3 has 14 residues. Per the germline V gene, CDR1 is SGDLS and CDR2 is YYNGEE. The CDR3 bases are TGTGCCAGCAGCGTAGTAGGGGGCACAGATACGCAGTATTTT. Amino acid sequence: CASSVVGGTDTQYF.

The V call is TRBV3-1 (or the pseudogene TRBV3-2), the J call TRBJ1-5; no clear D gene. The CDR3 is 16 residues long. Looked up from germline, CDR1 is LGHDT and CDR2 is YNNKEL (reference sequence). V shed 1 base and J shed 4 bases, with 14 bases lying between them. In DNA, the CDR3 is TGTGCCAGCAGCCAAGGGGCAGGAGTGGGGAATCAGCCCCAGCATTTT. Amino acid sequence: CASSQGAGVGNQPQHF.

The chain joins TRBV7-8 to TRBJ1-5; weak D call: TRBD1 (5 bases). The ends were cut back, 3 bases at V and 4 bases at J, with 16 bases in the middle. The CDR3 spans 16 residues. Germline loops: CDR1 SGHVS, CDR2 FQNEAQ. The CDR3 DNA reads TGTGCCAGCAGCTTGTTAGCCGGGACGGATAATCAGCCCCAGCATTTT. It yields the protein CASSLLAGTDNQPQHF.

The chain is built from TRBV6-7 and TRBJ1-4, with D uncertain. TRBV6-7 is assigned to the ORF class and has an uncertain function. V was trimmed by 2 bases and J by 8 bases, leaving 15 bases between them. This CDR3 contains 15 residues. The CDR3 DNA is TGTGCCAGCAGTTACGTTCGGGGAATTTGGGAAAAACTGTTTTTT. This encodes CASSYVRGIWEKLFF.

Written as DNA, the CDR3 is TGTGCCAGCAGCCAGGATGGGGTACACGAGCAGTACTTC. It yields the protein CASSQDGVHEQYF. The chain is built from TRBV14 and TRBJ2-7; D gene uncertain. This CDR3 has 13 residues. V gave up 3 bases and J gave up 5 bases, with 11 bases separating them. The germline V gene encodes CDR1 SGHDN and CDR2 FVKESK. Drawing the rest from reference TRBV14 and TRBJ2-7, the complete variable domain is EAGVTQFPSHSVIEKGQTVTLRCDPISGHDNLYWYRRVMGKEIKFLLHFVKESKQDESGMPNNRFLAERTGGTYSTLKVQPAELEDSGVYFCASSQDGVHEQYFGPGTRLTVT.

V and J are TRBV2 and TRBJ2-1; D is unresolved. The CDR3 runs to 14 residues. The germline V gene encodes CDR1 SNHLY and CDR2 FYNNEI. V was trimmed by 8 bases and J by 5 bases, leaving 16 bases between them. The CDR3 loop reads CASGLLRLHNEQFF. Here the CDR3 DNA reads TGTGCCAGCGGGCTTTTGAGATTACACAATGAGCAGTTCTTC.

In this sample, this clone turned up a few times. V usage is TRBV29-1 and J usage is TRBJ1-2; TRBD1 matches at 12 bases. Unmatched junction bases numbered 5, after V lost 4 bases and J lost 5 bases. The CDR3 has 14 residues. Germline-derived CDR1 and CDR2 are SQVTM and ANQGSEA. CDR3 coding DNA: TGCAGCGTTGGGGGGACAGGGGGCGCGTATGGCTACACCTTC. Its protein product is CSVGGTGGAYGYTF.

The genes are TRBV6-6 and TRBJ2-2; D not resolved. Deletions cut 0 bases from V and 0 bases from J, with 5 bases between. CDR3 size: 15 residues. CDR1 and CDR2 (germline): MNHNY, SVGAGI (reference sequence). As DNA, the CDR3 is TGTGCCAGCAGTTACTCGATCACGAACACCGGGGAGCTGTTTTTT. It yields the protein CASSYSITNTGELFF.

V and J are TRBV28 and TRBJ1-2, with 7 bases that match TRBD1. Per germline, CDR1 MDHEN and CDR2 SYDVKM. With V trimmed by 6 bases and J by 4 bases, 11 bases remained unmatched. The CDR3 covers 15 residues. CDR3 in DNA: TGTGCCAGCAGCCGCCCCGTCAGGGGGGCCTATGGCTACACCTTC. This encodes CASSRPVRGAYGYTF.

The chain links TRBV6-6 to TRBJ1-6; 7 positions agree with TRBD1. CDR1 is MNHNY and CDR2 is SVGAGI in the germline V gene (reference sequence). The CDR3 has 13 amino acids. V shed 7 bases and J 5 bases; nucleotides not matched to a gene: 2. The CDR3 coding sequence is TGTGCCAGCATTGGGACAGATAATTCACCCCTCCACTTT. Translation: CASIGTDNSPLHF.

The genes are TRBV5-6 and TRBJ1-2; D gene ambiguous. The germline V gene has CDR1 SGHDT and CDR2 YYEEEE. V dropped 1 base and J dropped 7 bases, with 26 bases sitting between them. The CDR3 runs to 18 residues. The CDR3 DNA is TGTGCCAGCAGCTTGTCCTCCATTGGACGGGCGCAGCGGGGTGGCTACACCTTC. It codes for CASSLSSIGRAQRGGYTF.

This chain uses TRBV18 with TRBJ2-2; D perhaps matches TRBD1 (6 bases). This CDR3 region has 17 residues. CDR1 and CDR2 (germline): KGHSH, LQKENI. Trimming cost V 3 bases and J 1 base, with 15 bases left between them. This chain's CDR3 is CASSPTDTGRNTGELFF. In DNA, the CDR3 is TGTGCCAGCTCACCGACCGACACAGGGAGGAACACCGGGGAGCTGTTTTTT.

V usage is TRBV7-3 and J usage is TRBJ2-3; a weak D match, TRBD2 (6 bases). Germline V gene data show CDR1 as SGHTA and CDR2 as FQGTGA. V was clipped by 2 bases and J by 6 bases, with 12 bases between them. CDR3 size: 14 residues. The CDR3 sequence is CASSLGISGDTQYF. The CDR3 DNA is TGTGCCAGCAGCTTAGGGATAAGCGGGGATACGCAGTATTTT.

This clone was found once. The V gene is TRBV2, the J gene TRBJ1-2, with D uncertain. Trimming removed 3 bases at V and 1 base at J, with 24 bases between. The length of the CDR3 is 19 residues. Germline V gene data show CDR1 as SNHLY and CDR2 as FYNNEI. The CDR3 nucleotides are TGTGCCAGCAGTGACCACTACCGACCCGCAACACGTTTTAACTATGGCTACACCTTC. As protein: CASSDHYRPATRFNYGYTF.

V gene TRBV5-4 combines with J gene TRBJ1-2, with 7 bases aligning to TRBD1. The CDR3 extends over 15 amino acids. The junction had 8 bases not matched to a gene; V was cut back by 2 bases and J by 4 bases. CDR1 is SGHNT and CDR2 is YYREEE in the germline V gene (reference sequence). In DNA, the CDR3 is TGTGCCAGCAGCTTAGGGGAACGACAGGGCTATGGCTACACCTTC. Amino acids: CASSLGERQGYGYTF.

On this clone: Different DNA sequences within this sample yield the same CDR3. The chain combines TRBV28 with TRBJ1-5; D is possibly TRBD1 (5 bases). Between the trimmed V and J ends, which lost 1 base and 1 base, there was a span of 5 bases. The CDR3 totals 14 residues. Per germline, CDR1 MDHEN and CDR2 SYDVKM. The CDR3 nucleotides are TGTGCCAGCAGTTTATCAGGGAGCAATCAGCCCCAGCATTTT. The encoded protein is CASSLSGSNQPQHF.

V is TRBV19 and J is TRBJ2-3; either TRBD1 or TRBD2 may supply D (6 bases each). Germline V gene data show CDR1 as LNHDA and CDR2 as SQIVND (reference sequence). CDR3 length equals 15 residues. With 7 bases removed from V and 2 bases from J, the gap between germline ends came to 16 bases. Here the CDR3 DNA reads TGTGCCAGTAAGAGGAGGGGGGTGCCCACAGATACGCAGTATTTT. It translates to CASKRRGVPTDTQYF.

The chain couples TRBV7-6 to TRBJ1-1; tentative D call: TRBD1 (5 bases). The CDR3 length is 17 residues. The V gene lost 1 base and the J gene lost 0 bases, with 15 bases spanning the gap. Germline lookup yields CDR1 SGHVS and CDR2 FNYEAQ. The CDR3 loop reads CASSLDLPWGVNTEAFF. CDR3 sequence (DNA): TGTGCCAGCAGCTTAGATCTACCCTGGGGGGTGAACACTGAAGCTTTCTTT. Supplemented by reference TRBV7-6 and TRBJ1-1, the full variable domain reads GAGVSQSPRYKVTKRGQDVALRCDPISGHVSLYWYRQALGQGPEFLTYFNYEAQQDKSGLPNDRFSAERPEGSISTLTIQRTEQRDSAMYRCASSLDLPWGVNTEAFFGQGTRLTVV.

The gene calls are TRBV5-5 and TRBJ1-1; TRBD1 matches 7 bases. CDR3 length: 14 residues. The J segment lost 0 bases and the V segment lost 4 bases, leaving 3 bases of the junction unmatched. The germline V gene encodes CDR1 SGHKS and CDR2 YYEKEE (reference sequence). The CDR3 DNA follows: TGTGCCAGCAGCAGCAGGGGGGTGAACACTGAAGCTTTCTTT. Translating it yields CASSSRGVNTEAFF. Looking up the rest from reference TRBV5-5 and TRBJ1-1 gives the full variable domain: DAGVTQSPTHLIKTRGQQVTLRCSPISGHKSVSWYQQVLGQGPQFIFQYYEKEERGRGNFPDRFSARQFPNYSSELNVNALLLGDSALYLCASSSRGVNTEAFFGQGTRLTVV.

This sequence joins TRBV29-1 and TRBJ2-2; 7 bases line up with TRBD1. V shed 2 bases, J shed 4 bases, and the junction held 10 bases outside the gene matches. The CDR3 sequence is 16 residues long. Germline loops: CDR1 SQVTM, CDR2 ANQGSEA. CDR3 amino acids: CSVEMTGSGGTGELFF. CDR3 nucleotides: TGCAGCGTTGAAATGACAGGGTCGGGTGGCACCGGGGAGCTGTTTTTT.